Each of the 20 T cell receptor beta chains below was sequenced from the same sample in a study of lymphopenia after photon versus proton radiotherapy. Assay: immunoSEQ multiplex PCR; the TCRdb copy retains only in-frame clones and omits some. The sample lists about 83,000 clones; over 70% were seen once. Source: peripheral blood, taken from a patient treated with proton-based radiotherapy. Receptor source: a man aged 60 to 69 with pancreatic cancer.

The V call is TRBV6-5, the J call TRBJ2-2; 10 positions match TRBD2. This CDR3 is 14 amino acids long. The V gene end was trimmed by 11 bases and the J gene end by 7 bases; junction bases not matched to a gene: 10. CDR1 is MNHEY, CDR2 SVGAGI, per germline. CDR3 region: CAVKSGRAVGELFF. CDR3 sequence (DNA): TGTGCCGTCAAAAGCGGGAGGGCCGTCGGGGAGCTGTTTTTT.

The V gene is TRBV28, the J gene TRBJ2-1; 8 bases align to TRBD2. The CDR3 consists of 19 residues. Trimming at V came to 3 bases and at J to 0 bases, leaving 13 bases not matched to a gene. Germline lookup yields CDR1 MDHEN and CDR2 SYDVKM. The CDR3 region is CASSFMVKREGLSYNEQFF. DNA for the CDR3: TGTGCCAGCAGTTTCATGGTAAAACGGGAGGGCCTCTCCTACAATGAGCAGTTCTTC.

The rearrangement uses TRBV6-1 and TRBJ2-5, with 9 bases aligning to TRBD1. The CDR3 is made up of 16 amino acids. With V trimmed by 3 bases and J by 5 bases, 10 bases remained unmatched. Germline values: CDR1 MNHNS, CDR2 SASEGT. CDR3 region: CASSDGGQGKGETQYF. The CDR3 DNA follows: TGTGCCAGCAGTGATGGAGGACAGGGGAAGGGGGAGACCCAGTACTTC.

The gene calls are TRBV13 and TRBJ2-7; 9 positions match TRBD1. The CDR3 extends over 15 amino acids. Germline V lookup: CDR1 PRHDT, CDR2 FYEKMQ (reference sequence). V was pared by 5 bases and J by 7 bases, with 12 bases of the junction left unmatched. Here the CDR3 reads CASSPTGTGKKEQYF. The CDR3 DNA is TGTGCCAGCAGCCCAACAGGGACAGGGAAGAAAGAGCAGTACTTC. The full variable domain, rest sourced from reference TRBV13 and TRBJ2-7, is AAGVIQSPRHLIKEKRETATLKCYPIPRHDTVYWYQQGPGQDPQFLISFYEKMQSDKGSIPDRFSAQQFSDYHSELNMSSLELGDSALYFCASSPTGTGKKEQYFGPGTRLTVT.

CDR3 nucleotide sequence: TGTGCCAGCAGCACACCCCCGGGCAGGGGGGAGATCTCTGGGGCCAACGTCCTGACTTTC. Amino acids: CASSTPPGRGEISGANVLTF. The chain employs TRBV9 and TRBJ2-6, with D tentatively TRBD1 (7 bases). Germline V lookup: CDR1 SGDLS, CDR2 YYNGEE. The CDR3 is 20 amino acids. Trimming took 4 bases from V and 0 from J, leaving 23 bases between them.

V and J are TRBV18 and TRBJ1-5; D perhaps matches TRBD1 (5 bases). The CDR3 length is 12 residues. The germline V gene encodes CDR1 KGHSH and CDR2 LQKENI. V dropped 0 bases and J dropped 8 bases, with 5 bases sitting between them. For the CDR3, the DNA is TGTGCCAGCTCACCACCGGGGGAGCCCCAGCATTTT. As protein: CASSPPGEPQHF.

V gene TRBV7-2 combines with J gene TRBJ1-1, with D uncertain. CDR3 length: 15 residues. The V gene's germline CDR1 is SGHTA and CDR2 FQGNSA. V was cut by 5 bases and J by 0 bases, with 13 bases left in between. The CDR3 DNA reads TGTGCCAGCAGCCCTCTCAGGTTCCTGAACACTGAAGCTTTCTTT. It yields the protein CASSPLRFLNTEAFF.

The rearrangement links TRBV19 to TRBJ1-5, with D perhaps matching TRBD1 (6 bases). V was cut by 7 bases and J by 6 bases, with 25 bases left in between. The CDR3 has 17 residues. The germline V gene has CDR1 LNHDA and CDR2 SQIVND (reference sequence). The CDR3 spells CASIQKPQGTVVQPQHF. The CDR3 DNA sequence: TGTGCCAGTATCCAAAAACCACAGGGTACAGTTGTTCAGCCCCAGCATTTT.

This sequence joins TRBV7-2 and TRBJ2-7; no clear D. Trimming removed 4 bases at V and 1 base at J, with 5 bases between. The germline CDR1 and CDR2 sequences are SGHTA and FQGNSA. The CDR3 has 12 amino acids. DNA for the CDR3: TGTGCCAGCAGCTCGGCTTCCTACGAGCAGTACTTC. It yields the protein CASSSASYEQYF.

The chain is built from TRBV6-5 and TRBJ1-2; D call uncertain. With 6 bases removed from V and 8 bases from J, the gap between germline ends came to 22 bases. The germline CDR1 and CDR2 sequences are MNHEY and SVGAGI. The CDR3 spans 15 residues. CDR3 coding DNA: TGTGCCAGCAGGGGCCGTCGCGGGTCATTCCTCGGCTACACCTTC. Protein: CASRGRRGSFLGYTF.

This clone was observed a handful of times. This sequence joins TRBV6-5 and TRBJ2-7, with D perhaps being TRBD1 or TRBD2 (5 bases each). Germline-derived CDR1 and CDR2 are MNHEY and SVGAGI. CDR3 length: 15 amino acids. Between the trimmed V and J ends, which lost 0 bases and 0 bases, there was a span of 9 bases. CDR3 protein: CASSYSRGTSYEQYF. CDR3 nucleotides: TGTGCCAGCAGTTACTCGAGAGGGACCTCCTACGAGCAGTACTTC.

V and J are TRBV7-2 and TRBJ1-3, with 9 bases aligning to TRBD1. This CDR3 is 17 amino acids long. The ends lost 2 bases at V and 3 bases at J; junction bases unmatched: 8. Germline CDR1 and CDR2: SGHTA and FQGNSA. The CDR3 loop is CASSLSSTGGLGNTIYF. The DNA for the CDR3 is TGTGCCAGCAGCTTATCGTCTACAGGGGGCCTTGGAAACACCATATATTTT. Using reference TRBV7-2 and TRBJ1-3 for the parts outside the CDR3, the full variable domain is GAGVSQSPSNKVTEKGKDVELRCDPISGHTALYWYRQSLGQGLEFLIYFQGNSAPDKSGLPSDRFSAERTGGSVSTLTIQRTQQEDSAVYLCASSLSSTGGLGNTIYFGEGSWLTVV.

The V call is TRBV6-5, the J call TRBJ2-1; no clear D gene. Germline assignment: CDR1 MNHEY and CDR2 SVGAGI. This CDR3 comprises 13 residues. V dropped 0 bases and J dropped 9 bases, with 9 bases sitting between them. The CDR3 is CASSYSKVAEQFF. The CDR3 coding sequence is TGTGCCAGCAGTTACTCGAAAGTGGCTGAGCAGTTCTTC.

J is TRBJ2-7 and V is TRBV7-8; 7 bases fit TRBD2. J was trimmed by 7 bases and V by 0 bases; bases with no gene match: 9. From germline, CDR1 is SGHVS and CDR2 FQNEAQ. The CDR3 consists of 15 residues. DNA of the CDR3: TGTGCCAGCAGCTTAGCCGGGGGAGGGTGGGAAGAGCAGTACTTC. This translates into CASSLAGGGWEEQYF.

This rearrangement joins TRBV2 to TRBJ1-5; D call uncertain. Germline-derived CDR1 and CDR2 are SNHLY and FYNNEI. The V end lost 7 bases, the J end lost 0 bases, and 10 bases lay between the germline ends. The CDR3 length is 14 residues. CDR3 residues: CASTEGFSNQPQHF. In DNA form, the CDR3 reads TGTGCCAGCACCGAAGGGTTTAGCAATCAGCCCCAGCATTTT.

The chain links TRBV18 to TRBJ2-7; 10 bases fit TRBD1. The CDR3 is 15 amino acids. Germline V lookup: CDR1 KGHSH, CDR2 LQKENI. The junction had 6 bases not matched to a gene; V was cut back by 0 bases and J by 7 bases. The CDR3 region has the DNA TGTGCCAGCTCACCACCCGGGACAGGGGTTAGGGAGCAGTACTTC. Its translation is CASSPPGTGVREQYF.

This clone was counted a single time. The chain is built from TRBV25-1 and TRBJ2-1, with D possibly being TRBD2 (6 bases). Germline V lookup: CDR1 MGHDK, CDR2 SYGVNS. CDR3 length: 14 residues. V dropped 0 bases and J dropped 9 bases, with 12 bases sitting between them. CDR3 region: CASSEYGGIPEQFF. For the CDR3, the DNA is TGTGCCAGCAGTGAATATGGCGGGATTCCTGAGCAGTTCTTC.

Only one count was recorded for this clone. The V and J genes are TRBV29-1 and TRBJ2-5, with D possibly being TRBD2 (6 bases). The CDR3 runs to 15 residues. CDR1 is SQVTM, CDR2 ANQGSEA, per germline. The V and J ends lost 7 bases and 5 bases respectively, with 23 bases between them. Here the CDR3 DNA reads TGCAGCGCCCCCGTTGGGCGGGAAGGTTTGGAGACCCAGTACTTC. Residues: CSAPVGREGLETQYF. The full variable domain, its missing parts supplied by reference TRBV29-1 and TRBJ2-5, is SAVISQKPSRDICQRGTSLTIQCQVDSQVTMMFWYRQQPGQSLTLIATANQGSEATYESGFVIDKFPISRPNLTFSTLTVSNMSPEDSSIYLCSAPVGREGLETQYFGPGTRLLVL.

The chain has TRBV11-3 and TRBJ2-2; 9 bases are a match to TRBD1. The germline CDR1 and CDR2 sequences are SGHNT and YENEEA. The CDR3 runs to 15 residues. V was clipped by 5 bases and J by 1 base; unmatched bases: 2. The DNA of the CDR3 is TGTGCCAGCAGCGTGGGACAGGGGAACACCGGGGAGCTGTTTTTT. Amino acids: CASSVGQGNTGELFF.

This sequence joins TRBV2 and TRBJ2-2; 8 bases map to TRBD2. Per germline, CDR1 SNHLY and CDR2 FYNNEI. This CDR3 contains 15 residues. The J segment lost 3 bases and the V segment lost 6 bases, leaving 6 bases of the junction unmatched. The CDR3 region is CASRPTSGYTGELFF. Written as DNA, the CDR3 is TGTGCCAGCAGGCCCACTAGCGGCTACACCGGGGAGCTGTTTTTT.